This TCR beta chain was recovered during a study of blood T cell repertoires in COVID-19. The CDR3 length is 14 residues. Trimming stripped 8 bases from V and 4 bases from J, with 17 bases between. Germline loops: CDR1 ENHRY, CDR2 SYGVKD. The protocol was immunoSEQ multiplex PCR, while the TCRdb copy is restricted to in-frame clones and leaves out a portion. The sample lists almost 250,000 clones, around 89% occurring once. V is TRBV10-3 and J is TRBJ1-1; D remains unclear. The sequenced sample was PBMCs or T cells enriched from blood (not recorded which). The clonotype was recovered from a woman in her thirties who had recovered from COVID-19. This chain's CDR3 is CAIRGSGGSTEAFF. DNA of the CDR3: TGTGCCATCCGCGGATCGGGTGGGAGCACTGAAGCTTTCTTT.